Shown below are 2 T cell receptor beta chains from a single sample sequenced in a study of cytomegalovirus exposure and HLA in healthy donors (TCRdb year 2017). Receptor libraries were prepared by the immunoSEQ multiplex PCR assay. The multiplex PCR relied on a mix of 60 forward primers for TCR Vbeta segments and 13 reverse primers for TCR Jbeta segments. Here the immuneACCESS table is served through TCRdb, limited to in-frame sequences with V and J called. Missing clones are a known gap in these copies; in checked studies unresolved V genes cover under half, and the rest lacks a known reason. This sample has more than 200,000 clones in its table, and roughly 80% of those were observed once. Together, the top ten hold around 15% of the sample. Sequencing input: PBMCs. These TCRs come from a man in his forties in good health and CMV-seronegative.

The chain links TRBV6-5 to TRBJ2-7; D possibly corresponds to TRBD2 (6 bases). Germline CDR1 MNHEY, CDR2 SVGAGI. The V gene lost 6 bases and the J gene lost 1 base, with 10 bases spanning the gap. The CDR3 spans 13 residues. The CDR3, as DNA: TGTGCCAGCAGCTCCGGAGGGTCCTACGAGCAGTACTTC. Translating it yields CASSSGGSYEQYF.

The chain recombines TRBV27 with TRBJ2-6; D might be TRBD2 (6 bases). Trimming took off 8 bases at V and 0 bases at J, with 8 bases between the two ends. This CDR3 is built from 14 residues. CDR1 and CDR2 (germline): MNHEY, SMNVEV (reference sequence). In nucleotides, the CDR3 is TGTGCCAGCCGGGAGAGCTCTGGGGCCAACGTCCTGACTTTC. Residues: CASRESSGANVLTF.